The source of this T cell receptor beta chain is a study of blood T cells in healthy people across ages. Notes on this clonotype: No antigen is known for it.

Broader study findings: Long-lived and aged donors differed, with more naive CD4+ cells and higher diversity in the long-lived. Investigators viewed diversity estimates from one million T cells as underestimates, the study reported.

Primers used in a second PCR of roughly 6 to 11 cycles were a sample-barcoded 5' primer and a J-beta primer mix. In TCRdb, the 5' RACE reads were re-called with MiXCR into one record per CDR3 protein. The sample holds some 640,000 distinct CDR3 sequences, 49% seen once. Trimming cost V 2 bases and J 0 bases; bases outside gene matches: 11. The CDR3 is 20 amino acids. Per germline, CDR1 LGHNA and CDR2 YNFKEQ. The source material was blood. The sequence was collected from a woman in her fifties or sixties in good health. The chain carries TRBV4-2 and TRBJ2-4; 12 positions match TRBD2. The CDR3 bases are TGTGCCAGCAGCCAACACGTAAAGCTAGCGGGAGGGCTAGCCAAAAACATTCAGTACTTC. Translating it yields CASSQHVKLAGGLAKNIQYF.